This entry describes one T cell receptor (beta chain). Antigen unknown. The CDR3 is 10 residues long. The V and J ends lost 4 bases and 15 bases respectively, with 13 bases between them. The germline V gene encodes CDR1 SQVTM and CDR2 ANQGSEA. Method: immunoSEQ multiplex PCR; TCRdb's copy keeps in-frame clones and lacks some. Of under 400,000 clones in the sample, 88% were seen once. The data belong to a study of cytomegalovirus exposure and HLA in healthy donors. Overall study findings and caveats: A subsequent analysis found that TCR clusters from the first cohort also tended to co-occur in the roughly 120 validation repertoires, with about 94% of cluster scores above 0. Most observed TCR sequences were rare, whereas some public TCRs were detected in many donors.

The donors were members of the validation cohort, which comprised roughly 130 subjects and was separate from the first cohort of roughly 700 subjects. The rearrangement joins TRBV29-1 to TRBJ2-1; possibly TRBD2 for D (6 bases). The TCR originated in a young man in good health and CMV-seronegative. The sample consisted of PBMCs. CDR3 amino acids: CSVVETSPFF. The CDR3 coding sequence is TGCAGCGTTGTCGAGACTAGTCCGTTCTTC.